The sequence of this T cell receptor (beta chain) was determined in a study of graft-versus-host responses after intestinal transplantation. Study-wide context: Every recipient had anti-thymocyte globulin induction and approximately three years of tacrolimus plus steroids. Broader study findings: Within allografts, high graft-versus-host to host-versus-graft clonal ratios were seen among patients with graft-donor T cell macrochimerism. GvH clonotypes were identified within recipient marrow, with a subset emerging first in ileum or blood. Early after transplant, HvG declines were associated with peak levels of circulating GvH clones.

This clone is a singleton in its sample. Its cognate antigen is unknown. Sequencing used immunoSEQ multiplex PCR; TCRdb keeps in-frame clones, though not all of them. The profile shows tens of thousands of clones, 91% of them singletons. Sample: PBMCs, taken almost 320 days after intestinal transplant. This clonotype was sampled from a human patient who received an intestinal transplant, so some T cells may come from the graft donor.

The CDR3 here is CSVARGAYYGYTF. CDR3 nucleotide sequence: TGCAGCGTTGCCCGGGGCGCCTACTATGGCTACACCTTC. The chain joins TRBV29-1 to TRBJ1-2; D is possibly TRBD1 (5 bases). Germline V gene sequence: CDR1 SQVTM, CDR2 ANQGSEA. V lost 4 bases, J lost 3 bases, and 12 bases lay in between. The length of the CDR3 is 13 residues.